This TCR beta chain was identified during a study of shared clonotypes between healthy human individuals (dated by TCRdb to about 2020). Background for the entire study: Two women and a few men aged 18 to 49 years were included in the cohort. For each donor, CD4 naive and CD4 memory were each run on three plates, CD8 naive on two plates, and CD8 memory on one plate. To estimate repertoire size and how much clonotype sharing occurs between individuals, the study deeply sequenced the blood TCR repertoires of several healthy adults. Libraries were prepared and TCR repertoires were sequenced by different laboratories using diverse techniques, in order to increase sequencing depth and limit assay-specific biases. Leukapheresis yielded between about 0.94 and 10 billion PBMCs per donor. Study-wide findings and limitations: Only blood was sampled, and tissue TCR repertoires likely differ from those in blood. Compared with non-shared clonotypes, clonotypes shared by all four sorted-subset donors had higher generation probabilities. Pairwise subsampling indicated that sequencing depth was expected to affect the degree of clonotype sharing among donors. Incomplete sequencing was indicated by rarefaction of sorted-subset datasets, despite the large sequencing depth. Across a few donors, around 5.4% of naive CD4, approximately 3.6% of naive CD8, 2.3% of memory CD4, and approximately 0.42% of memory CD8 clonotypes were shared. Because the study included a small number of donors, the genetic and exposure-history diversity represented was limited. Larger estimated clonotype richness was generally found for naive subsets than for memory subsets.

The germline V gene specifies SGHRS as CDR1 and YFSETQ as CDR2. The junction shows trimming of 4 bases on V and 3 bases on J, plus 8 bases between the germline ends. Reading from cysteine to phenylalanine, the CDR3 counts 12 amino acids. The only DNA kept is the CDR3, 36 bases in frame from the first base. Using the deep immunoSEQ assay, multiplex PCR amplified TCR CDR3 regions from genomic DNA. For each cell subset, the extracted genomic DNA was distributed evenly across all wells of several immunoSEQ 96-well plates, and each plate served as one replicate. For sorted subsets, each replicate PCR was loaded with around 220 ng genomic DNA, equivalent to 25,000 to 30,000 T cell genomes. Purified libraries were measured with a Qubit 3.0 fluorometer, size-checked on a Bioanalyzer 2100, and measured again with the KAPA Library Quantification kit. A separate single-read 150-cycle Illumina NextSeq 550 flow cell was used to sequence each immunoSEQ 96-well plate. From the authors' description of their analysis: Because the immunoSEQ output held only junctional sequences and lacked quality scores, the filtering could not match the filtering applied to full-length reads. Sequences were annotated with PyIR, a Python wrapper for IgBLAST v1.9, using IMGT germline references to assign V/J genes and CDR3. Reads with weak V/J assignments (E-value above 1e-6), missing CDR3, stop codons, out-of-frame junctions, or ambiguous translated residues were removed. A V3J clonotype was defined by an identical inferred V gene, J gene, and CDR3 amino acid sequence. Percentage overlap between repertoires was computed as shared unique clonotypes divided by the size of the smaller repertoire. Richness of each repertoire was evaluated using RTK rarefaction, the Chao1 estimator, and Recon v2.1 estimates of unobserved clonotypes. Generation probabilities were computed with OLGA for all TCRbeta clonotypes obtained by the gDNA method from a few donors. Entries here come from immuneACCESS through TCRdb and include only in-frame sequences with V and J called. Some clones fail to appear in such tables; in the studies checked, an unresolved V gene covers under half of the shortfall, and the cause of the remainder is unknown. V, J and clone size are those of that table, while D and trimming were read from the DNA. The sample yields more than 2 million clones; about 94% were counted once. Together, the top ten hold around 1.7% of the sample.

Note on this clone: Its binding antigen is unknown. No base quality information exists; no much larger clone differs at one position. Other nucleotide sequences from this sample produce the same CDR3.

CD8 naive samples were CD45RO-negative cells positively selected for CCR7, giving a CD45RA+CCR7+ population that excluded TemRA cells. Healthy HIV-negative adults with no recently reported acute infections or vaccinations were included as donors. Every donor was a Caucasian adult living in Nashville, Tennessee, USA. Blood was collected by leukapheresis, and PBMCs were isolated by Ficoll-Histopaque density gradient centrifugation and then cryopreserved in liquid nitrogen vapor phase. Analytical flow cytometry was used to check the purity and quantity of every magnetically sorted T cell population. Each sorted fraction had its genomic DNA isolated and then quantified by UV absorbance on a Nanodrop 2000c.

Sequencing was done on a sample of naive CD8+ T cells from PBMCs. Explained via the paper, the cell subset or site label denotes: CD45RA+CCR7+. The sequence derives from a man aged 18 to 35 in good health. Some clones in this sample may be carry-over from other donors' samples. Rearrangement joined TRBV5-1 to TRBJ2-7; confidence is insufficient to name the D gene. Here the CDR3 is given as CASSVNSYEQYF. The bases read TGCGCCAGCAGCGTAAACAGCTACGAGCAGTACTTC.